This is a list of T cell receptor beta chains from one sample in a study of molecular identifiers for immune sequencing clone quantification. TCRdb redid the calling of the PCR reads with MiXCR, one entry per CDR3 protein. Of hundreds of thousands of distinct CDR3 sequences detected, less than 30% appear once; the ten largest clones hold 0.78%. The sequencing input was naive CD8+ T cells from blood, with Jurkat cell RNA spiked in. The origin of the receptors is a human donor in good health. Some libraries in this study had Jurkat cell RNA spiked in. Each CDR3 is given with its conserved first and last residue. D genes are given only for firm matches.

14	-	TRBV4-2	CASSLPSRDTEAFF
16	-	TRBV4-1	CASRQGHTNLYNEQFF
16	-	TRBV14	CASSQDSGVISYEQYF
12	-	TRBV7-9	CASGSSLDTQYF
15	TRBD2	TRBV2	CASRAGIKYQETQYF
14	TRBD2	TRBV20-1	CSAVGTSGGYEQYF
18	TRBD1	TRBV7-9	CASTNSILDRAYTGELFF
12	-	TRBV30	CAGPAGAGELFF
16	-	TRBV30	CAWTPRTAPSYNEQSF
17	-	TRBV6-6	CASTTEATWGTRKPQHF
12	-	TRBV19	CASSYAASEQYF
13	-	TRBV7-9	CASSFWESYEQYF
13	TRBD2	TRBV5-6	CASGGGGSYEQYF
15	TRBD2	TRBV20-1	CSARDMSGGSYEQYF
20	TRBD2	TRBV7-2	CASSLVLQFLAGWGPNEQFF
15	TRBD1	TRBV7-9	CASSHGQGSNTEAFF
12	-	TRBV11-2	CASTTENTEAFF
16	-	TRBV4-2	CASSQDRGGGNQPQHF
12	TRBD2	TRBV27	CASSLLAGEQFF
16	TRBD2	TRBV5-4	CASSLYGGGPPGEQYF
17	TRBD1	TRBV7-9	CASSPARGHATNEKLFF
17	TRBD2	TRBV6-5	CASSHSGGRSSCNEQFF
14	-	TRBV4-3	CARSPDVRDPEAFF
12	-	TRBV28	CASRDLNTEALF
12	-	TRBV11-2	CASSGGYGELFF
15	-	TRBV6-1	CASTLLEGKGYEQYF
17	TRBD1	TRBV30	CAWEPGQGAYMNTEAFF
14	-	TRBV7-9	CASSLMPGPDEQYF
14	-	TRBV14	CASSQGAGRGEQFF
15	TRBD2	TRBV5-5	CASSLAREGPYEQYF
14	-	TRBV12-3/TRBV12-4	CTSSFLGSSYEQYF
15	-	TRBV7-6	CASSSPGNPGEKLFF
14	-	TRBV9	CASSVDGLGETQYF
15	TRBD1	TRBV7-9	CASSPPDRGLDEQFF
12	-	TRBV5-6	CTSSISTDTQYF
19	TRBD1	TRBV7-8	CASSLVPGQGAPFNQPQHF
15	-	TRBV19	CASSISGSSYNGQFF
12	-	TRBV7-9	CASTMLEETQYF
15	TRBD1	TRBV7-9	CASSAPRDRAYEQYF
17	TRBD1	TRBV4-3	CASSQERTGYLNNEQYF
14	-	TRBV5-6	CASSYRAGQLGYTF
13	-	TRBV7-2	CASSLRLYTEAFF
17	-	TRBV7-9	CASSLALGQGLSDTQYF
17	TRBD1	TRBV4-3	CASSQDVNRGRNTEAFF
13	-	TRBV21-1	CAGSEQGNQPQHF
17	-	TRBV28	CASSWAPGVGGTGELFF
17	-	TRBV2	CASSEIGTFSSYNEQFF
14	-	TRBV9	CASSASPSNQPQHF
13	-	TRBV30	CAWSGPGSGELFF
15	TRBD2	TRBV10-3	CAISESAGGPYEQYF
15	TRBD2	TRBV7-9	CASSFTGTRNNEQFF
14	-	TRBV5-6	CASSYRGVDTEAFF
17	TRBD2	TRBV5-4	CASSPPGTSGAQETQYF
17	-	TRBV7-6	CASSLGGVGSYNSPLHF
15	TRBD2	TRBV7-2	CASTDPGLAKDTQYF